This T cell receptor beta chain stems from a study of long-term antiretroviral therapy in people with HIV. Study-level points and caveats: The study lacked data on ART adherence, viral resistance or therapy changes. Transplant donor controls retained higher diversity, though diversity increased after ART.

The germline V gene has CDR1 MDHEN and CDR2 SYDVKM. The CDR3 spans 14 residues. The V and J ends lost 7 bases and 7 bases respectively, with 14 bases between them. Without exception, participants with HIV were treated in the United States. Amounts of roughly 0.95-11 million cryopreserved PBMC were held in the samples before DNA extraction. Researchers report immunoSEQ v3.0 was run at survey level. The protocol was immunoSEQ multiplex PCR, while the TCRdb copy is restricted to in-frame clones and leaves out a portion. The data contain around 23,000 clones, 70% to 85% of them seen just once; the ten biggest clones take up 18%. Concerning this clone itself: The antigen is unknown.

The chain carries TRBV28 and TRBJ1-6; maybe TRBD1 (5 bases). Sample: unsorted PBMCs, taken 0.5 years before starting antiretroviral therapy. This sequence originates from a man aged 35 to 55 with HIV. The CDR3 sequence: CASTSGTHNSPLHF. The DNA of the CDR3 is TGTGCCAGCACCAGTGGGACGCACAATTCACCCCTCCACTTT.